The 9 T cell receptor beta chains presented below share a single source sample, sequenced in a study of blood T cell repertoires in COVID-19. Some clones are missing from TCRdb's copy, which holds only in-frame ones; the method was immunoSEQ multiplex PCR. The sample includes 150,000 to 200,000 clones, about four fifths of them seen just once. The sample consisted of peripheral blood. Source of these receptors: a man in his fifties or sixties with acute or convalescent COVID-19.

The chain employs TRBV24-1 and TRBJ2-5; possibly TRBD2 for D (5 bases). The ends were cut back, 5 bases at V and 5 bases at J, with 5 bases in the middle. Germline loops: CDR1 KGHDR, CDR2 SFDVKD. The CDR3 covers 11 residues. The CDR3: CATSAGETQYF. CDR3 nucleotide sequence: TGTGCCACCAGTGCGGGGGAGACCCAGTACTTC.

The chain carries TRBV6-5 and TRBJ1-4, with D hard to call. V was clipped by 6 bases and J by 4 bases, with 6 bases between them. This CDR3 region has 12 residues. CDR1 is MNHEY and CDR2 is SVGAGI in the germline V gene. The CDR3 loop reads CASRQNNEKLFF. The CDR3 nucleotides read TGTGCCAGCAGACAGAATAATGAAAAACTGTTTTTT.

The V gene is TRBV6-2 or TRBV6-3, the J gene TRBJ2-1; a weak D match, TRBD1 (5 bases). Between the trimmed V and J ends, which lost 5 bases and 4 bases, there was a span of 15 bases. Germline V gene lookup returns CDR1 MNHEY and CDR2 SVGEGT. The CDR3 spans 15 residues. The CDR3 spells CASSGQGRAYNEQFF. CDR3 sequence (DNA): TGTGCCAGCAGTGGGCAGGGCAGGGCATACAATGAGCAGTTCTTC.

The rearrangement links TRBV18 to TRBJ1-2; no clear D gene. Germline V gives CDR1 KGHSH, CDR2 LQKENI. Trimming cost V 3 bases and J 4 bases, with 9 bases left between them. The CDR3 spans 13 residues. CDR3 in amino acids: CASSPSTLYGYTF. The CDR3 DNA reads as TGTGCCAGCTCACCTTCCACTCTCTATGGCTACACCTTC.

This clone was counted only a few times. V gene TRBV19 combines with J gene TRBJ1-2, with 10 positions matching TRBD1. Germline CDR1 and CDR2: LNHDA and SQIVND (reference sequence). The CDR3 spans 15 residues. V was clipped by 2 bases and J by 8 bases; unmatched bases: 8. CDR3 coding DNA: TGTGCCAGTAGTATATTCGACAGGGGGCAACAAGGCTACACCTTC. It specifies CASSIFDRGQQGYTF. Filled out from reference TRBV19 and TRBJ1-2, the complete variable domain reads DGGITQSPKYLFRKEGQNVTLSCEQNLNHDAMYWYRQDPGQGLRLIYYSQIVNDFQKGDIAEGYSVSREKKESFPLTVTSAQKNPTAFYLCASSIFDRGQQGYTFGSGTRLTVV.

The chain couples TRBV4-1 to TRBJ1-2; 7 bases are a match to TRBD1. There are 15 residues in the CDR3. The V and J ends lost 5 bases and 2 bases, in that order; junction bases with no gene match: 8. Germline-derived CDR1 and CDR2 are MGHRA and YSYEKL. For the CDR3, the DNA is TGCGCCAGCAGCGCCGCGGGACAGAGAAACTATGGCTACACCTTC. Protein: CASSAAGQRNYGYTF.

Written as DNA, the CDR3 is TGTGCCAGCAGTGAGACCGTGACCGCCGGGGGTGAGCAGTTCTTC. It yields the protein CASSETVTAGGEQFF. V and J are TRBV25-1 and TRBJ2-1, with a tentative D call TRBD2 (6 bases). The length of the CDR3 is 15 residues. V was pared by 3 bases and J by 9 bases, with 18 bases between. Germline CDR1 reads MGHDK; CDR2 reads SYGVNS.

The J gene is TRBJ2-1, the V gene TRBV10-3; 14 bases line up with TRBD2. Trimming at V came to 5 bases and at J to 9 bases, leaving 9 bases not matched to a gene. The CDR3 extends over 16 amino acids. Germline lookup yields CDR1 ENHRY and CDR2 SYGVKD. The DNA for the CDR3 is TGTGCCATCAGTCAGACTAGCGGGGGGGCACTGGGTGAGCAGTTCTTC. Amino acid sequence: CAISQTSGGALGEQFF.

This clone was observed a handful of times. This sequence joins TRBV11-3 and TRBJ2-6; TRBD1 might be the D (6 bases). Germline values: CDR1 SGHNT, CDR2 YENEEA. Trimming took off 5 bases at V and 1 base at J, with 15 bases between the two ends. The CDR3 is made up of 17 amino acids. The CDR3 region is CASSPTGSHSGANVLTF. CDR3 bases: TGTGCCAGCAGCCCGACAGGTTCCCATTCTGGGGCCAACGTCCTGACTTTC.